The clone carrying this T cell receptor (beta chain) has a single count. The same CDR3 also results from other DNA sequences found in this sample. The data originate from a study of memory CD8 T cells in hepatitis C reinfection. The overall study: A couple of donors resolved primary infection, then developed chronic reinfection. HCV reinfection meant a positive HCV RNA test after two negative tests at least 60 days apart.

CDR3 length equals 17 residues. V trimming: 0 bases; J trimming: 4 bases; junction bases outside the gene matches: 10. Germline V gene data show CDR1 as KGHSH and CDR2 as LQKENI. As for time point: late/post reinfection, 12 to 24 weeks after detection. The sorted cells went straight to TCR sequencing with no prior in vitro expansion. The Montreal HEPCO cohort supplied donors who inject drugs. Here immunoSEQ multiplex PCR was the method, and the copy in TCRdb shows in-frame clones only, minus some. Of some 44,000 clones in the sample, 89% were seen once. Sequencing was done on a sample of naive CD8+ T cells sorted from blood. This receptor was taken from a man between 18 and 35 years old with hepatitis C virus infection. The chain joins TRBV18 to TRBJ2-3; 7 positions agree with TRBD1. This chain's CDR3 is CASSPPPGQQSPDTQYF. The CDR3 DNA is TGTGCCAGCTCACCACCCCCGGGACAGCAATCACCAGATACGCAGTATTTT.